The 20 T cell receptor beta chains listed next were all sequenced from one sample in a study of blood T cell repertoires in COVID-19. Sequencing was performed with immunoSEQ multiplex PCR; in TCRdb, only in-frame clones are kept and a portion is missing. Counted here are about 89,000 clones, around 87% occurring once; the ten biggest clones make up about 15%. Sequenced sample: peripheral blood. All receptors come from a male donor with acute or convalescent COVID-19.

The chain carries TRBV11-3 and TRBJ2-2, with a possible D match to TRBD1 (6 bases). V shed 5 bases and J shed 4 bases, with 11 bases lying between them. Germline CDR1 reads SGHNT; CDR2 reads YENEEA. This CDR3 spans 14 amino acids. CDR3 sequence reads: CASSAKQGTGELFF. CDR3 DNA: TGTGCCAGCAGCGCGAAACAGGGCACCGGGGAGCTGTTTTTT. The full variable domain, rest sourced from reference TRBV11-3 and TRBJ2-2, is EAGVVQSPRYKIIEKKQPVAFWCNPISGHNTLYWYLQNLGQGPELLIRYENEEAVDDSQLPKDRFSAERLKGVDSTLKIQPAELGDSAVYLCASSAKQGTGELFFGEGSRLTVL.

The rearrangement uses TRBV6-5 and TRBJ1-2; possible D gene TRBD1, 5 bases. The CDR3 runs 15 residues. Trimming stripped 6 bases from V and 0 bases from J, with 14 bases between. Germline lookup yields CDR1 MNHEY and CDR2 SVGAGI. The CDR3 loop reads CASRALGLTNYGYTF. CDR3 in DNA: TGTGCCAGCAGGGCGTTGGGGCTCACTAACTATGGCTACACCTTC.

The CDR3 here is CASSPGQKNTEAFF. The DNA for the CDR3 is TGTGCCAGTAGTCCGGGACAGAAGAACACTGAAGCTTTCTTT. This chain uses TRBV19 with TRBJ1-1; 7 positions match TRBD1. J was trimmed by 1 base and V by 5 bases; bases with no gene match: 4. The germline V gene has CDR1 LNHDA and CDR2 SQIVND (reference sequence). The CDR3 has 14 amino acids.

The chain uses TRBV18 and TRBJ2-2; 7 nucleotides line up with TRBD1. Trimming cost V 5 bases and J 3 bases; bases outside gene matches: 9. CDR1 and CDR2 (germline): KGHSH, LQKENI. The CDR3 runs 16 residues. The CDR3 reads CASSTGTVQDTGELFF. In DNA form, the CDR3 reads TGTGCCAGCTCAACCGGGACAGTCCAAGACACCGGGGAGCTGTTTTTT. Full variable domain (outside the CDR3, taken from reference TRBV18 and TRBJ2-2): NAGVMQNPRHLVRRRGQEARLRCSPMKGHSHVYWYRQLPEEGLKFMVYLQKENIIDESGMPKERFSAEFPKEGPSILRIQQVVRGDSAAYFCASSTGTVQDTGELFFGEGSRLTVL.

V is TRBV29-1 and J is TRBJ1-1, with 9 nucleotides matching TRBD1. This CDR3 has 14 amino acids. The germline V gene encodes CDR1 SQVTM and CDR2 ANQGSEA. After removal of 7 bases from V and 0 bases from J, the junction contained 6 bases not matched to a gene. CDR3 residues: CSAGQGKMNTEAFF. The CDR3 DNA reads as TGCAGCGCAGGACAGGGGAAGATGAACACTGAAGCTTTCTTT.

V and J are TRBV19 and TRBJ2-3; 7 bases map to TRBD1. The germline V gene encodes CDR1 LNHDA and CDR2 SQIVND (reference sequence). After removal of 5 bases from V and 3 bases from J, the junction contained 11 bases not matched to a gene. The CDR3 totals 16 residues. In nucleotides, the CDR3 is TGTGCCAGTAGTCCGAGAGGACAGGCTGAGACAGATACGCAGTATTTT. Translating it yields CASSPRGQAETDTQYF.

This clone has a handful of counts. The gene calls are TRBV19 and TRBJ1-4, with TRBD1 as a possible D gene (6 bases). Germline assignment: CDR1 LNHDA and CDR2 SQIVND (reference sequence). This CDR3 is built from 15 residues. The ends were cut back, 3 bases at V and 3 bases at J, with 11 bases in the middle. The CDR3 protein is CASSIRQASNEKLFF. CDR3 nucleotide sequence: TGTGCCAGTAGTATCAGACAGGCGTCTAATGAAAAACTGTTTTTT.

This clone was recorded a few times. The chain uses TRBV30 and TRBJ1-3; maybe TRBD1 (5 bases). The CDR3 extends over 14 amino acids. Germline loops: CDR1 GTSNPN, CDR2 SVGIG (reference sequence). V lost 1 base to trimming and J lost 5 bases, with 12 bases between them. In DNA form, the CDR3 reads TGTGCCTGGAGTGAAGGCAGGGTGAGAAACACCATATATTTT. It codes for CAWSEGRVRNTIYF.

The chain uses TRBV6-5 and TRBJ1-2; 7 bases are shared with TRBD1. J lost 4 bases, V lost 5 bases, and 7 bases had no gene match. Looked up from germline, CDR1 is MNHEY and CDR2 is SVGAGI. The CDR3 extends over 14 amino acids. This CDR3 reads CASSSIGGLYGYTF. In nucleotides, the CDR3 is TGTGCCAGCAGTAGTATAGGGGGCCTCTATGGCTACACCTTC.

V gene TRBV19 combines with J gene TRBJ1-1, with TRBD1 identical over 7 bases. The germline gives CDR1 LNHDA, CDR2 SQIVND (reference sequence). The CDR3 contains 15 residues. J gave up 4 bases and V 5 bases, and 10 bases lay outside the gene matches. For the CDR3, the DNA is TGTGCCAGTAGTCTCGGCACAGGGGATGTCACTGAAGCTTTCTTT. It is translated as CASSLGTGDVTEAFF.

CDR3 DNA sequence: TGTGCCAGCCGAGGACAGTACCTTTACGAGCAGTACTTC. It translates to CASRGQYLYEQYF. This chain uses TRBV2 with TRBJ2-7, with D perhaps TRBD1 (6 bases). Trimming took off 8 bases at V and 4 bases at J, with 15 bases between the two ends. The germline V gene encodes CDR1 SNHLY and CDR2 FYNNEI. The CDR3 covers 13 residues.

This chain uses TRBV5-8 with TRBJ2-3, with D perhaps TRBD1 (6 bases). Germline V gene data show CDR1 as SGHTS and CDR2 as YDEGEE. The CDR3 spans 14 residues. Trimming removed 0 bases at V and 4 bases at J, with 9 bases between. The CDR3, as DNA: TGTGCCAGCAGCTTGGACAGGGCTGCAGATACGCAGTATTTT. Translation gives CASSLDRAADTQYF.

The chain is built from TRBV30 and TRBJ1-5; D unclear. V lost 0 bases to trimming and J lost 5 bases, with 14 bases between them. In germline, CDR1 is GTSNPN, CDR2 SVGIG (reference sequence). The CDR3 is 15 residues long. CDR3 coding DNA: TGTGCCTGGAGTGTACGCACGGAGGCATATCAGCCCCAGCATTTT. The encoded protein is CAWSVRTEAYQPQHF. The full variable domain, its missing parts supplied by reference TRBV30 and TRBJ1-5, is SQTIHQWPATLVQPVGSPLSLECTVEGTSNPNLYWYRQAAGRGLQLLFYSVGIGQISSEVPQNLSASRPQDRQFILSSKKLLLSDSGFYLCAWSVRTEAYQPQHFGDGTRLSIL.

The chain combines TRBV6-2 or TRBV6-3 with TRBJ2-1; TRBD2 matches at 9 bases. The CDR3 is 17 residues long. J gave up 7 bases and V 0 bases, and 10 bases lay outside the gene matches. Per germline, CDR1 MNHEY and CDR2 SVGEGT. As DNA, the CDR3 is TGTGCCAGCAGTTACTCTCGCAGCAAGCGGGGGGTTAATGAGCAGTTCTTC. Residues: CASSYSRSKRGVNEQFF.

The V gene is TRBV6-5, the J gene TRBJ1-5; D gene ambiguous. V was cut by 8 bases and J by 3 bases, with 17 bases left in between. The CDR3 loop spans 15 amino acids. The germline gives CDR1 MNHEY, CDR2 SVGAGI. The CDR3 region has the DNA TGTGCCAGCTCCCTGACGGCGGTAAACAATCAGCCCCAGCATTTT. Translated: CASSLTAVNNQPQHF.

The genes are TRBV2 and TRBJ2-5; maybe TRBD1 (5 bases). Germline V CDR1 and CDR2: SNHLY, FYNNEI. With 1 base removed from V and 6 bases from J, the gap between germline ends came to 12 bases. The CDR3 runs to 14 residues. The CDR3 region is CASSEEAMGQTQYF. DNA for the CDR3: TGTGCCAGCAGTGAAGAGGCAATGGGGCAGACCCAGTACTTC.

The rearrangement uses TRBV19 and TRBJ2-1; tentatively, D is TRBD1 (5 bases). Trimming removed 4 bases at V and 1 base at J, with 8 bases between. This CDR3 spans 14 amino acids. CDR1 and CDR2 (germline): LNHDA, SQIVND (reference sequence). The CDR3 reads CASSTQGSYNEQFF. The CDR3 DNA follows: TGTGCCAGTAGTACCCAGGGATCCTACAATGAGCAGTTCTTC.

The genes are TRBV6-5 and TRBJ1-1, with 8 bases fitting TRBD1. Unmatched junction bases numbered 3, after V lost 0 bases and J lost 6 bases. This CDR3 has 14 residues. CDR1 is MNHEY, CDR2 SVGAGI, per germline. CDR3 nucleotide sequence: TGTGCCAGCAGTTACTCTCAGGGGGCCGCTGAAGCTTTCTTT. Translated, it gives CASSYSQGAAEAFF.

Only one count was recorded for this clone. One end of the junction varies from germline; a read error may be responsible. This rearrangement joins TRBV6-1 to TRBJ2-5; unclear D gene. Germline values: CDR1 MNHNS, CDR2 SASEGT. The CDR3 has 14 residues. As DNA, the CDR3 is TGTGCCAGCAGAGAAGGGTGGGCCCAAGAGACCCAGTACTTC. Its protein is CASREGWAQETQYF.

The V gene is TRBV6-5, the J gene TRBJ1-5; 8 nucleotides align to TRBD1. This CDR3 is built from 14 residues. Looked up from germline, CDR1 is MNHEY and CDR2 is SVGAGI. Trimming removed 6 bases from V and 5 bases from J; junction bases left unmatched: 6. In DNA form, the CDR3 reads TGTGCCAGCAGCGACAGGGGCTGGTATCAGCCCCAGCATTTT. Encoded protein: CASSDRGWYQPQHF.